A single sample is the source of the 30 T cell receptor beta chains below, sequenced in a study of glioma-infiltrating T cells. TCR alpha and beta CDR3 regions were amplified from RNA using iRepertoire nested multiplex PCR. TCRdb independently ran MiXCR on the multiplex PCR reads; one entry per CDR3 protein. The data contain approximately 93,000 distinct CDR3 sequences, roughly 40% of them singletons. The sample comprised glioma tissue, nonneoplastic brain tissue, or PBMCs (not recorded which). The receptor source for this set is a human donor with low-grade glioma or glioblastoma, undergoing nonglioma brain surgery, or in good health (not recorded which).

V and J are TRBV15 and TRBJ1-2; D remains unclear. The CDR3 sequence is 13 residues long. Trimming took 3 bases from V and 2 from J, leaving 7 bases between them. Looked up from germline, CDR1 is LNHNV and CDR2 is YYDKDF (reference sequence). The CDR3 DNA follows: TGTGCCACCAGCAGTGGCGGGAACTATGGCTACACCTTC. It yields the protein CATSSGGNYGYTF.

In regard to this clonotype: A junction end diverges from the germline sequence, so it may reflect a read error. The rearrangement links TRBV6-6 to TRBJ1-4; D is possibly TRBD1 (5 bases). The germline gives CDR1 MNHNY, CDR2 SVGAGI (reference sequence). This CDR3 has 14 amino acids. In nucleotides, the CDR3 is TGTGCCAGAGGGCGGGACGGAAAGAATGAAAAGCTGTTTTTT. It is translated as CARGRDGKNEKLFF.

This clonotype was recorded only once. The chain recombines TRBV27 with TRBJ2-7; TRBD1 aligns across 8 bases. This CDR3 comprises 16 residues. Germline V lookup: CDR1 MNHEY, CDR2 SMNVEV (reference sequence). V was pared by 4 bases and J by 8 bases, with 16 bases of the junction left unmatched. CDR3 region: CASSSSAGTGQVQQYF. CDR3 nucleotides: TGTGCCAGCAGTTCTAGTGCCGGGACAGGTCAAGTCCAGCAGTACTTC.

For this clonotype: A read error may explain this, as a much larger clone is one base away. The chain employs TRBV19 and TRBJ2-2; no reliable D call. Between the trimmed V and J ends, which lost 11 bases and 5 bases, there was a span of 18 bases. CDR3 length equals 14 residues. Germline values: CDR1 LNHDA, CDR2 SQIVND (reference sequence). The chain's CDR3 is CAGLRWAGTGELFF. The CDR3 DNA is TGTGCCGGCCTCAGGTGGGCTGGTACCGGGGAGCTGTTTTTT. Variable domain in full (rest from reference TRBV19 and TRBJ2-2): DGGITQSPKYLFRKEGQNVTLSCEQNLNHDAMYWYRQDPGQGLRLIYYSQIVNDFQKGDIAEGYSVSREKKESFPLTVTSAQKNPTAFYLCAGLRWAGTGELFFGEGSRLTVL.

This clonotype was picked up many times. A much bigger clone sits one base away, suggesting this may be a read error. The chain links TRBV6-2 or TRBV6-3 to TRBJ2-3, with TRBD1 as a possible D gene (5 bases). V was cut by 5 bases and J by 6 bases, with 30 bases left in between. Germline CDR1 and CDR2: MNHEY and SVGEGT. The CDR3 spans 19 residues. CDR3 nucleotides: TGTGCCAGCAGTCATTTTGCGAGGACGGAGCAACAGGCACTTGATACGCAGTATTTT. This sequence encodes CASSHFARTEQQALDTQYF.

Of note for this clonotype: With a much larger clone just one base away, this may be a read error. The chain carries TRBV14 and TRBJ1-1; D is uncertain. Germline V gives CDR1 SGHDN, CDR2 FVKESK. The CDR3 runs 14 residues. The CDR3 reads CVSSHGGVSTEAFF. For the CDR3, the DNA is TGTGTCAGCAGCCATGGCGGGGTGTCCACTGAAGCTTTCTTT.

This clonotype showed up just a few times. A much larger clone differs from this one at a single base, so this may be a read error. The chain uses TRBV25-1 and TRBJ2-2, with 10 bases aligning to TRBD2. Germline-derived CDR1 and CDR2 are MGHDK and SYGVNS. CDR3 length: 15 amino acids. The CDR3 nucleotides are TGTGCCAGCACCACTAGCGGGATGAACACCGGGGGGCTGTTTTTT. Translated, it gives CASTTSGMNTGGLFF.

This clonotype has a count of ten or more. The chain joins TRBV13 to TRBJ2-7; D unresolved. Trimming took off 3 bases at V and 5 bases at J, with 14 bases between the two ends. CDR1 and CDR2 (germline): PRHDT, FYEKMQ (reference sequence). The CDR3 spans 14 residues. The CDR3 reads CASSLWRSDHEQYF. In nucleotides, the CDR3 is TGTGCCAGCAGCTTGTGGCGATCGGACCACGAGCAGTACTTC.

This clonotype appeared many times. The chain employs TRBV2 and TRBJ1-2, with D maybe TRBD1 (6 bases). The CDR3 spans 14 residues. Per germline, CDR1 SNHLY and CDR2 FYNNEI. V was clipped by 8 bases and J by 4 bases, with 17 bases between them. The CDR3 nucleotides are TGTGCCAGCGGAATACAGGGTCTCGGCTATGGCTACACCTTC. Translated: CASGIQGLGYGYTF.

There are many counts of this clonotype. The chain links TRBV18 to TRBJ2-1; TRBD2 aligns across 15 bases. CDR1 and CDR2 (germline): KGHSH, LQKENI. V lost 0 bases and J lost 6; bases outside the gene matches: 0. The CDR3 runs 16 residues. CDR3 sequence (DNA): TGTGCCAGCTCACCACCGGGACTAGCGGGAGGCAATGAGCAGTTCTTC. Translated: CASSPPGLAGGNEQFF.

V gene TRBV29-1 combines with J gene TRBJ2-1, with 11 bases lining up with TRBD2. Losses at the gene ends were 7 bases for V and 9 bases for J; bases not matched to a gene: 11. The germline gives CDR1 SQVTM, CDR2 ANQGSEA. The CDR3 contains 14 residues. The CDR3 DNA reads TGCAGCGCTAAAATAGCGGGAGGGCCGTCTGAGCAGTTCTTC. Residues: CSAKIAGGPSEQFF.

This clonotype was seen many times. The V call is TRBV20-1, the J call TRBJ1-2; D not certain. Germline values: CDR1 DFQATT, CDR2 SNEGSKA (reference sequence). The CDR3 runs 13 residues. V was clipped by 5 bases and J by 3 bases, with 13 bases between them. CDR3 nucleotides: TGCAGTGCTCCCAACCTTGGGTACTATGGCTACACCTTC. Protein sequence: CSAPNLGYYGYTF.

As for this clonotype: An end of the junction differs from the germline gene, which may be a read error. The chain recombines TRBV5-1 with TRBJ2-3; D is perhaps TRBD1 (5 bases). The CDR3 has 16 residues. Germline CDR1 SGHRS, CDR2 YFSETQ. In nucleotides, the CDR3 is TGTGCCAGCAGCAGCAGGACACCCCAAGGGGAAGATATGCAGTATTTT. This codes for CASSSRTPQGEDMQYF.

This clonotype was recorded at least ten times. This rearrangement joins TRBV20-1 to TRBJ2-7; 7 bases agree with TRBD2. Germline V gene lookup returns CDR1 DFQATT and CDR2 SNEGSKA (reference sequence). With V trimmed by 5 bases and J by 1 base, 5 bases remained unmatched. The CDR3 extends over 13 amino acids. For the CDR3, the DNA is TGCAGTGCTGGGGGAGGGAAATCCTACGAGCAGTACTTC. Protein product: CSAGGGKSYEQYF.

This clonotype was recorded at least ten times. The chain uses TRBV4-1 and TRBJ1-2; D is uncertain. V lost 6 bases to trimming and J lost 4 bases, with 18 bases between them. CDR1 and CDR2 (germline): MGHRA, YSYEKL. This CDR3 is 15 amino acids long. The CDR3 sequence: CASSPQLTVTYGYTF. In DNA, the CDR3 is TGCGCCAGCAGTCCTCAACTTACAGTGACCTATGGCTACACCTTC.

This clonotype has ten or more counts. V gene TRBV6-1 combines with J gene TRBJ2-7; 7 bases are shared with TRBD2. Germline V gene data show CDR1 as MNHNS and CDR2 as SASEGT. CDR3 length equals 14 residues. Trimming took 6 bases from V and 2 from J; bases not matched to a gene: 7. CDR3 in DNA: TGTGCCAGCAGCCAAGTAGCGGGCGCCTACGAGCAGTACTTC. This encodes CASSQVAGAYEQYF.

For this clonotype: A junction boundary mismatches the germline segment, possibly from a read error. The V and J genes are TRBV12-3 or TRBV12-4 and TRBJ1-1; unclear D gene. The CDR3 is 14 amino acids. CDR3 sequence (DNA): TGTGCCGGCAGTCCTCCTCCCCGAGGCACTGAAGCCTTCTTT. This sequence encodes CAGSPPPRGTEAFF.

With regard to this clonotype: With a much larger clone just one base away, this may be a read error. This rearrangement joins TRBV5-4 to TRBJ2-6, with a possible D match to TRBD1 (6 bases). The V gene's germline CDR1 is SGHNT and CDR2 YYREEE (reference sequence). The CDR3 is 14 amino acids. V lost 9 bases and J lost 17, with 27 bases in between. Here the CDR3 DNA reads TGTGCCATTACGTCACAGGGCCCTTCGATTGTCATGACTTTC. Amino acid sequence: CAITSQGPSIVMTF.

CDR3 in amino acids: CAWSRIGRGSYEQYF. As DNA, the CDR3 is TGTGCCTGGAGTCGAATAGGGCGAGGCTCCTACGAGCAGTACTTC. The chain recombines TRBV30 with TRBJ2-7; no clear D. The CDR3 consists of 15 residues. CDR1 is GTSNPN, CDR2 SVGIG, per germline (reference sequence). Trimming left V 2 bases short and J 0 bases short, with 14 bases between.

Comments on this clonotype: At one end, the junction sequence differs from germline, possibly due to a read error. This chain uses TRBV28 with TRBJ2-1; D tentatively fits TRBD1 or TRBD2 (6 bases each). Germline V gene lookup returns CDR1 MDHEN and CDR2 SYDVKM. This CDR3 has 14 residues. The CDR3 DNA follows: TGTGCAAGCAGCGTTGTGGGGGGCTCCTACGAGCAGTTCTTC. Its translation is CASSVVGGSYEQFF.

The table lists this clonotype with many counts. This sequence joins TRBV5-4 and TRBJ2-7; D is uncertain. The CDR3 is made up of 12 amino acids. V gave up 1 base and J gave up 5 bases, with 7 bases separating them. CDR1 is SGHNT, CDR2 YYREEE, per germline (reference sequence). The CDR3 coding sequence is TGTGCCAGCAGCTTGCTAGGAAACGAGCAGTACTTC. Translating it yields CASSLLGNEQYF.

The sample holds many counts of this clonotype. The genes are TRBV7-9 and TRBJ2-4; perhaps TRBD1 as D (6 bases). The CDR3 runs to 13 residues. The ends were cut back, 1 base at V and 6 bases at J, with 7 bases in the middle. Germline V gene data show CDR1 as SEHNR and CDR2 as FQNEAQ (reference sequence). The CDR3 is CASSLEQGNIQYF. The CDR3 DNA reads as TGTGCCAGCAGCTTAGAACAGGGAAACATTCAGTACTTC.

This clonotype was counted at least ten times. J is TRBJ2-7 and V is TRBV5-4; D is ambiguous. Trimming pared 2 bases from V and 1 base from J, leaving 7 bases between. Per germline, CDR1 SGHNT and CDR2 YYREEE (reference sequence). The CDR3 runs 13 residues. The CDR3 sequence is CASSFPPSYEQYF. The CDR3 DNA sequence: TGTGCCAGCAGCTTCCCTCCATCCTACGAGCAGTACTTC.

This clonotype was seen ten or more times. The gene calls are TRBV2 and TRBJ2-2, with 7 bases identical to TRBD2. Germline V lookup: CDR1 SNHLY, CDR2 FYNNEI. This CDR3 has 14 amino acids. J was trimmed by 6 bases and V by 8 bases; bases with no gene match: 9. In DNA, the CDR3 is TGTGCCAGCCGAGGGGAGAGCGGGGCCGGGGAGCTGTTTTTT. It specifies CASRGESGAGELFF. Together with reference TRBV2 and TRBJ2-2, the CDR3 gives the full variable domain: EPEVTQTPSHQVTQMGQEVILRCVPISNHLYFYWYRQILGQKVEFLVSFYNNEISEKSEIFDDQFSVERPDGSNFTLKIRSTKLEDSAMYFCASRGESGAGELFFGEGSRLTVL.

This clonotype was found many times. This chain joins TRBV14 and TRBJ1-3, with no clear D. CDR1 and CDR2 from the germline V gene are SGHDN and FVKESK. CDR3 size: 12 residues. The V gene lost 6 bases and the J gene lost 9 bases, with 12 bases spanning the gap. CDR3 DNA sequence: TGTGCCAGCAGTCGAGACACTCGCACCATATATTTT. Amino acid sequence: CASSRDTRTIYF.

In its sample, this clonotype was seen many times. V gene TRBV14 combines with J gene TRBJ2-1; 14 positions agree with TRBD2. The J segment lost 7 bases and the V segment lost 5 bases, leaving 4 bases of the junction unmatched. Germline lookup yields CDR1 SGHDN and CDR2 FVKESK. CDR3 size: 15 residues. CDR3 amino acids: CASSVRLAGGNEQFF. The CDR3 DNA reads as TGTGCCAGCAGCGTGCGACTAGCGGGGGGGAATGAGCAGTTCTTC.

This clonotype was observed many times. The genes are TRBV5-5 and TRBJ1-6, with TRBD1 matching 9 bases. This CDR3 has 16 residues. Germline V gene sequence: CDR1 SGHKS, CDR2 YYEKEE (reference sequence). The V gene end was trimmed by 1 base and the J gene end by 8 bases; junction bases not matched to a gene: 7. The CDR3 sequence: CASSLRNDRGYSPLHF. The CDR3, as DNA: TGTGCCAGCAGCTTGAGGAACGACAGGGGGTATTCACCCCTCCACTTT.

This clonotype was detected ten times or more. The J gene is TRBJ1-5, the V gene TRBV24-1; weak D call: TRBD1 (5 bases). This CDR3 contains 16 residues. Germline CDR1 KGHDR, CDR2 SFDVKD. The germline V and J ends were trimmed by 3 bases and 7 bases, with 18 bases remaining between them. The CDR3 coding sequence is TGTGCCACCAGTGATCCCCGGGACGGTGAGGGCCAGCCCCAGCATTTT. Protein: CATSDPRDGEGQPQHF.

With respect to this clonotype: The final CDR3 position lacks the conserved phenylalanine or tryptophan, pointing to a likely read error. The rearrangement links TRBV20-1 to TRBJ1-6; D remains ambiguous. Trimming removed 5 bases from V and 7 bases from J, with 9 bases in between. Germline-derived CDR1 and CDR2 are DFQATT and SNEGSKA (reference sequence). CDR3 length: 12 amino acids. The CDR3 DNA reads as TGCAGTGCTCGAACACTGAATTCACCCCTCCACTCT. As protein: CSARTLNSPLHS.

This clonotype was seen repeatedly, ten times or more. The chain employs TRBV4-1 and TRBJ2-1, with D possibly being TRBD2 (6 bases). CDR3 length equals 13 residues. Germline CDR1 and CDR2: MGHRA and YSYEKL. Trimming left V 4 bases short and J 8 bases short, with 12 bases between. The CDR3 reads CASSRDWDDEQFF. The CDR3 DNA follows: TGCGCCAGCAGCCGGGACTGGGACGATGAGCAGTTCTTC.